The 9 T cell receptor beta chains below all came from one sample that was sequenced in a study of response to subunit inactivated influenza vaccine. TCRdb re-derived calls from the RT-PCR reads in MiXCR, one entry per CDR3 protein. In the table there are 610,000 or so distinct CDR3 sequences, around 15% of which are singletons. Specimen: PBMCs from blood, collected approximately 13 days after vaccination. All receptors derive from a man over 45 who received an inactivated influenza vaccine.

Written as DNA, the CDR3 is TGCGCCAGCACCGGCTCGGACAGGGGGCTTGCTTTCTTT. Amino acids: CASTGSDRGLAFF. The chain couples TRBV5-1 to TRBJ1-1; 11 bases agree with TRBD1. Germline V CDR1 and CDR2: SGHRS, YFSETQ. CDR3 length: 13 amino acids. V trimming: 6 bases; J trimming: 11 bases; junction bases outside the gene matches: 9.

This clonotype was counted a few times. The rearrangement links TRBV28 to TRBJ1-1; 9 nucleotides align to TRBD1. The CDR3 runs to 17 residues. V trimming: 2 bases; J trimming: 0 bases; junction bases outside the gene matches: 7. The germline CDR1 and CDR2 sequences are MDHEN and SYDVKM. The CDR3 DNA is TGTGCCAGCAGTTTAGTTACAGGGGGCCCCCTGAACACTGAAGCTTTCTTT. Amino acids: CASSLVTGGPLNTEAFF.

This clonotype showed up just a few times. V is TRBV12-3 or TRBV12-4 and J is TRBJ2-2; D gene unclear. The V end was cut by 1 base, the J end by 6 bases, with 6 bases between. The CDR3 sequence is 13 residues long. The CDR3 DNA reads TGTGCCAGCAGTTTAGTAGTCCCCGGGGAGCTGTTTTTT. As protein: CASSLVVPGELFF.

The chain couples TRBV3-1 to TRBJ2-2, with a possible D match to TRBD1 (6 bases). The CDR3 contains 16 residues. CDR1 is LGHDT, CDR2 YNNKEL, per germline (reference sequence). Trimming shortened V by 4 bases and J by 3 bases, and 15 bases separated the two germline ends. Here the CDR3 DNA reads TGTGCCAGCAGCCCGTTTGGCAGGGGTTACACCGGGGAGCTGTTTTTT. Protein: CASSPFGRGYTGELFF.

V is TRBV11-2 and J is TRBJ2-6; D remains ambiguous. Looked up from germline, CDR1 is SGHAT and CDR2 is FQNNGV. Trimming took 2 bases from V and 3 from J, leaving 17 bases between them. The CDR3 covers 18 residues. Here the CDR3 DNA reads TGTGCCAGCAGCTTATATGGACGGGCTTCGGTTGGGGCCAACGTCCTGACTTTC. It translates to CASSLYGRASVGANVLTF.

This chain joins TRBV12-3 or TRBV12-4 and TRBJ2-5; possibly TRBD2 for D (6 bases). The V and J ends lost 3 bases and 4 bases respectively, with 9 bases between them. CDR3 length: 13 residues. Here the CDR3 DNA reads TGTGCCAGCAGTTTTGACGGGAGAGAGACCCAGTACTTC. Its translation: CASSFDGRETQYF.

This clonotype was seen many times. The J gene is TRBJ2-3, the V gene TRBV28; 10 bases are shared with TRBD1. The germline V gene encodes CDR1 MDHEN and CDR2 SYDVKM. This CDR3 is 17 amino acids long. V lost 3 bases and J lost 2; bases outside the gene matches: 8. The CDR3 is CASSFDRDRGDTDTQYF. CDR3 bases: TGTGCCAGCAGTTTCGACCGGGACAGGGGAGACACAGATACGCAGTATTTT.

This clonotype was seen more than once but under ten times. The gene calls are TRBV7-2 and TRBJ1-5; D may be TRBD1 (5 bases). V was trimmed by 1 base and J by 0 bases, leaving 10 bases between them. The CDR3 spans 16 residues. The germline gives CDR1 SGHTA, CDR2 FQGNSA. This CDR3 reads CASSLVGGDSNQPQHF. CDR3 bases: TGTGCCAGCAGCTTAGTGGGGGGAGATAGCAATCAGCCCCAGCATTTT.

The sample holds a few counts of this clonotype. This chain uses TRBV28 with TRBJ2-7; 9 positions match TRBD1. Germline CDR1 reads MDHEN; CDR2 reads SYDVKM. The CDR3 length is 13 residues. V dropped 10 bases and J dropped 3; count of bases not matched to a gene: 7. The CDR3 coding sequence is TGTGCCACCGTCCCGGGACAGGGCTACGAGCAGTACTTC. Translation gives CATVPGQGYEQYF.